This note documents a single TCR beta chain sequence. Its antigen is not yet known. No base qualities exist here, and no much larger clone lies one base off it. V is clipped by 5 bases and J by 8 bases, and the sequence between their germline boundaries is 11 bases long. The germline V gene (reference sequence) gives CDR1 as MNHEY and CDR2 as SMNVEV. The CDR3 spans 12 residues, from the cysteine through the phenylalanine. Left in the record is the CDR3 DNA by itself, 36 bases read in frame from the first base. The library came from RT-PCR. The sequencer listed for this sample is Illumina HiSeq 2500. Using fastp at Q25 and MiXCR, TCRdb reprocessed the public reads and kept productive beta chains. Every entry covers one CDR3 protein and lists the most common genes and DNA from its rows. The sample table records about 700,000 distinct CDR3 sequences; roughly 14% of these occur just once. In total, the top ten clones hold less than 7% of the sample.

These data belong to a study of response to subunit inactivated influenza vaccine (dated 2018 in TCRdb). Study-wide context: To follow how T cells responded to a trivalent subunit inactivated influenza vaccine, the researchers relied on deep quantitative profiling of the T cell receptor repertoire. The paper's findings and limits, for the study overall: The authors suggested that each seasonal influenza vaccination may recruit only a limited number of new T cells.

The sequence joins TRBV27 to TRBJ2-3, with TRBD1 as a weak D call on 6 bases. This clonotype was obtained from a man over 45 who received an inactivated influenza vaccine. Donor details come from another sample of the same person, matched by shared clones. This specimen was PBMCs from blood, taken approximately 15 days before vaccination. The nucleotide sequence reads as follows: TGTGCCAGCAGTCCCAACAGGGTTACGCAGTATTTT. This gives the protein CASSPNRVTQYF.